Listed below are T cell receptor beta chains from one sample, sequenced in a study of blood T cell repertoires in COVID-19. Assay used: immunoSEQ multiplex PCR; TCRdb lists only in-frame clones, some missing. The sample records about 71,000 clones, approximately 85% being singletons. Sample: peripheral blood. The receptor set was obtained from a man at least 80 years old with acute or convalescent COVID-19. CDR3s include the opening cysteine and the closing phenylalanine or tryptophan. A D gene is named only where the DNA matches it firmly. Only part of the rows carry a size: once, few, many, or a class if the clone is expanded.

clone size	CDR3 length	D gene	J gene	V gene	CDR3 DNA	CDR3 protein
.	16	TRBD2	TRBJ2-3	TRBV19	TGTGCCAGTAGTATCGGGACTAGCGGGAGTCGGACTACGCAGTATTTT	CASSIGTSGSRTTQYF
few	15	.	TRBJ1-3	TRBV7-2	TGTGCCAGCAGCTTACACGCGGGGGATGGAAACACCATATATTTT	CASSLHAGDGNTIYF
.	13	TRBD1	TRBJ2-5	TRBV5-1	TGCGCCAGCAGCACTGGACAGGGGGAGACCCAGTACTTC	CASSTGQGETQYF
.	15	TRBD2	TRBJ2-5	TRBV9	TGTGCCAGCAGCCCTAGCGGACTGGTACAAGAGACCCAGTACTTC	CASSPSGLVQETQYF
few	16	TRBD1	TRBJ1-5	TRBV19	TGTGCCAGTAGTTTTCGGACAGGTCGGAGCAATCAGCCCCAGCATTTT	CASSFRTGRSNQPQHF
.	15	TRBD1	TRBJ2-3	TRBV6-6	TGTGCCAGCACTACTAATGACAGGGATCGGCATACGCAGTATTTT	CASTTNDRDRHTQYF
.	15	.	TRBJ2-7	TRBV10-3	TGTGCCACCAGCCCCCCGGACAGTTCGTCCTACGAGCAGTACTTC	CATSPPDSSSYEQYF
once	15	TRBD1	TRBJ2-2	TRBV5-4	TGTGCCAGCAGCCCGATGAAGGGGGCGGCCGGGGAGCTGTTTTTT	CASSPMKGAAGELFF
.	16	.	TRBJ2-7	TRBV7-2	TGTGCCAGCAGCTTAGCTGGGACAAAAAGCTCCTACGAGCAGTACTTC	CASSLAGTKSSYEQYF
once	14	.	TRBJ2-4	TRBV11-2	TGTGCCAGCAGCTTAGGGACAGTAAAAAACATTCAGTACTTC	CASSLGTVKNIQYF
.	14	.	TRBJ2-5	TRBV24-1	TGTGCCACCAGTGATTTATTCGGGGGAGAGACCCAGTACTTC	CATSDLFGGETQYF
.	18	TRBD2	TRBJ2-3	TRBV10-3	TGTGCCACCAGGGGGTGGAGTCTAGCGGGAGGAAGCACAGATACGCAGTATTTT	CATRGWSLAGGSTDTQYF
.	16	.	TRBJ2-3	TRBV28	TGTGCCAGCAGTTTAACTCAGGGTAGTGGCACAGATACGCAGTATTTT	CASSLTQGSGTDTQYF
.	17	.	TRBJ2-2	TRBV21-1	TGTGCCAGCAGCAAAGTCTGGACAGTCGGAAGGACCGGGGAGCTGTTTTTT	CASSKVWTVGRTGELFF
.	15	TRBD1	TRBJ2-7	TRBV4-1	TGCGCCAGCAGCCAACCCGACAGGGGGTACTACGAGCAGTACTTC	CASSQPDRGYYEQYF
.	16	TRBD2	TRBJ2-1	TRBV9	TGTGCCAGCAGCGTCAGACTAGCGGGGGCGGGGAATGAGCAGTTCTTC	CASSVRLAGAGNEQFF
.	11	.	TRBJ1-1	TRBV20-1	TGCAGTGCTAGAGATCGGGCTGAAGCTTTCTTT	CSARDRAEAFF
.	15	.	TRBJ2-3	TRBV7-3	TGTGCCAGCAGCTTCACCCAGGCTAGCACAGATACGCAGTATTTT	CASSFTQASTDTQYF
.	14	.	TRBJ1-1	TRBV5-1	TGCGCCAGCAGCTTGGGACAGCCGAACACTGAAGCTTTCTTT	CASSLGQPNTEAFF
once	16	.	TRBJ2-3	TRBV3-1/TRBV3-2	TGTGCCAGCAGCCTAAAGGGTGGCGGGCGCACAGATACGCAGTATTTT	CASSLKGGGRTDTQYF